This is a list of T cell receptor beta chains from one sample in a study of cytomegalovirus exposure and HLA in healthy donors. Only in-frame clones appear in the TCRdb table, and some are missing; sequencing was by immunoSEQ multiplex PCR. The sample consists of about 160,000 clones, 80% of them appearing once. The sequencing sample was made of PBMCs. These receptors originate from a woman aged 45 to 65 in good health and CMV-seronegative. The CDR3 runs from the conserved cysteine through the conserved F or W. Fields, in order: V gene, clone size, D gene, J gene, CDR3 DNA, CDR3 protein. The D gene is left open where the match is weak. For some rows the clone size is stated as once, few or many, or as a class when expanded; others skip it.

TRBV6-5	once	NA	TRBJ2-2	TGTGCCAGCAGTCTCCCGGGGGGCAGCGGGGAGCTGTTTTTT	CASSLPGGSGELFF
TRBV5-1	NA	TRBD2	TRBJ2-2	TGCGCCAGCAGCTTGTACCCGGGGGGACTAGCGACCGGGGAGCTGTTTTTT	CASSLYPGGLATGELFF
TRBV6-6	few	NA	TRBJ1-4	TGTGCCAGCAGAGCTGTAGCAACTAATGAAAAACTGTTTTTT	CASRAVATNEKLFF
TRBV11-3	once	NA	TRBJ2-7	TGTGCCAGCAGCTCCGGCTACGAGCAGTACTTC	CASSSGYEQYF
TRBV9	NA	NA	TRBJ2-5	TGTGCCGGAAGCCCGGGTATACGGGATCAAGAGACCCAGTACTTC	CAGSPGIRDQETQYF
TRBV18	NA	NA	TRBJ1-5	TGTGCCAGCTCACAACAAGATTTAGGATCTAGTCAGCCCCAGCATTTT	CASSQQDLGSSQPQHF
TRBV10-3	NA	TRBD1	TRBJ1-1	TGTGCCATCAGTGAAAGACAGGGATTGAACACTGAAGCTTTCTTT	CAISERQGLNTEAFF
TRBV5-1	NA	NA	TRBJ1-1	TGCGCCAGCAGCTTGGGACAGTATGAAGCTTTCTTT	CASSLGQYEAFF
TRBV18	NA	NA	TRBJ1-4	TGTGCCAGCTCACTCCAAGCCCAACAGGGAGGGGAAAAACTGTTTTTT	CASSLQAQQGGEKLFF
TRBV5-4	few	TRBD1	TRBJ2-3	TGTGCCAGCAGTTCATGGGACAGGGGATTAGATACGCAGTATTTT	CASSSWDRGLDTQYF
TRBV9	NA	NA	TRBJ1-2	TGTGCCAGCGGGGGGGGAGGCTATGGCTACACCTTC	CASGGGGYGYTF
TRBV2	NA	TRBD2	TRBJ2-7	TGTGCCAGCAGTGAAATGCGGCCGGGAGGAACCTACGAGCAGTACTTC	CASSEMRPGGTYEQYF
TRBV14	once	TRBD1	TRBJ2-1	TGTGCCACCCACGTTTACAACCGGGACAGCGATTACAATGAGCAGTTCTTC	CATHVYNRDSDYNEQFF
TRBV6-6	NA	TRBD2	TRBJ2-1	TGTGCCAGCAGTTTGGGACTAGCGGGAGGGCCAAATGAGCAGTTCTTC	CASSLGLAGGPNEQFF
TRBV6-1	few	TRBD2	TRBJ2-3	TGTGCCAGCAGTGAAACCGGGACTAGCGGGCCAGATACGCAGTATTTT	CASSETGTSGPDTQYF
TRBV10-3	NA	TRBD1	TRBJ2-5	TGTGCCATCAGTGACACAGGGGACCAAGAGACCCAGTACTTC	CAISDTGDQETQYF
TRBV5-1	once	TRBD2	TRBJ2-3	TGCGCCAGCAGCTTGGCCGCGACTAGCGGAGATACGCAGTATTTT	CASSLAATSGDTQYF
TRBV18	NA	NA	TRBJ2-3	TGTGCCAGCTCGACACTGGTTAGCACAGATACGCAGTATTTT	CASSTLVSTDTQYF
TRBV18	NA	TRBD1	TRBJ1-1	TGTGCCAGCTCATGGCCGGGACAGGGGGAAACTGAAGCTTTCTTT	CASSWPGQGETEAFF
TRBV19	NA	TRBD2	TRBJ2-3	TGTGCCAGTACTTTGCTAGCGGGAGGTAATACAGATACGCAGTATTTT	CASTLLAGGNTDTQYF
TRBV4-1	NA	TRBD2	TRBJ2-5	TGCGCCAGCAGCCAATTAGGTTTATTCGGGGGGCAAGAGACCCAGTACTTC	CASSQLGLFGGQETQYF
TRBV2	few	NA	TRBJ1-3	TGTGCCAGCAGTAACAGGAGCCCCTCTGGAAACACCATATATTTT	CASSNRSPSGNTIYF
TRBV6-5	NA	TRBD1	TRBJ1-5	TGTGCCAGGGGGTGTAAGGGGGCGGAGCAGCCCCAGCATTTT	CARGCKGAEQPQHF
TRBV28	NA	NA	TRBJ1-4	TGTGCCAGCAGTTTATTTCCTCCTAATGAAAAACTGTTTTTT	CASSLFPPNEKLFF
TRBV7-2	NA	TRBD1	TRBJ2-1	TGTGCCAGCAGCTTAATGTTGGGGACAGAGTACAATGAGCAGTTCTTC	CASSLMLGTEYNEQFF
TRBV30	once	NA	TRBJ1-6	TGTGCCTGGAGTGGGGGGCAGGGGTATTCACCCCTCCACTTT	CAWSGGQGYSPLHF
TRBV11-2	NA	NA	TRBJ2-7	TGTGCCAGCAGCCCACCCAGGGGTTGGGAGCAGTACTTC	CASSPPRGWEQYF
TRBV29-1	NA	TRBD2	TRBJ2-1	TGCAGCGTTGAAGGGGGACTAGGCTATTCCGATGAGCAGTTCTTC	CSVEGGLGYSDEQFF
TRBV7-2	NA	NA	TRBJ1-4	TGTGCCAGCAGCTTTTATCGTGCAACTAATGAAAAACTGTTTTTT	CASSFYRATNEKLFF
TRBV19	once	NA	TRBJ1-3	TGTGCCAGTAGTAGCCCTGGGGGCCCGTCGGGAAACACCATATATTTT	CASSSPGGPSGNTIYF
TRBV9	NA	NA	TRBJ1-2	TGTGCCAGCAGCGTAGGGGGAGATCTTAACTATGGCTACACCTTC	CASSVGGDLNYGYTF
TRBV27	NA	NA	TRBJ1-6	TGTGCCAGCAGTTTCCGCAGGGGCGATTCACCCCTCCACTTT	CASSFRRGDSPLHF
TRBV27	NA	NA	TRBJ2-7	TGTGCCAGCAGTAAATGGACAGGGGTAGCGGGGAATAGCTACGAGCAGTACTTC	CASSKWTGVAGNSYEQYF
TRBV5-4	NA	NA	TRBJ1-4	TGTGCCAGCACCAAGATGGGCAGCACTAATGAAAAACTGTTTTTT	CASTKMGSTNEKLFF
TRBV9	NA	TRBD1	TRBJ2-7	TGTGCCAGCAGCTTCCAGGGACAGGGATATCCGTACTTC	CASSFQGQGYPYF
TRBV10-3	NA	TRBD1	TRBJ1-5	TGTGCCATCAGTGTAGGGGACAGGGGACATCAGCCCCAGCATTTT	CAISVGDRGHQPQHF
TRBV6-6	NA	TRBD2	TRBJ2-3	TGTGCCAGCAGGATCGGGGGGGCGAGCACAGATACGCAGTATTTT	CASRIGGASTDTQYF
TRBV14	NA	NA	TRBJ2-6	TGTGCCAGCAGCCCTAGGGGGGGACTTTTTTCTCTGGGGGCCAACGTCCTGACTTTC	CASSPRGGLFSLGANVLTF
TRBV10-1	few	NA	TRBJ1-1	TGCGCCAGCAGTGAGAGCCCAGCGCGGAAAGCTTTCTTT	CASSESPARKAFF
TRBV4-2	NA	NA	TRBJ2-4	TGTGCCAGCAGCCAAGACACAGCTATTCAGTACTTC	CASSQDTAIQYF
TRBV6-5	NA	NA	TRBJ1-5	TGTGCCAGCAGTTACTCCCCAGACACCAATCAGCCCCAGCATTTT	CASSYSPDTNQPQHF
TRBV28	NA	TRBD1	TRBJ1-5	TGTGCCAGCAGTCTCGGACAGGTGGGCAATCAGCCCCAGCATTTT	CASSLGQVGNQPQHF
TRBV5-1	NA	TRBD2	TRBJ2-3	TGCGCCAGCAGCTTGGTTGGGGACCACACAGGACTAGCGGGGTATAGCACAGATACGCAGTATTTT	CASSLVGDHTGLAGYSTDTQYF
TRBV6-5	NA	NA	TRBJ2-5	TGTGCCAGCAGTTACGGACAGACAAGAGGGACCCAGTACTTC	CASSYGQTRGTQYF
TRBV5-5	few	TRBD1	TRBJ2-1	TGTGCCAGCAGCTCGACAGGGGGCTGGTCCTGGGAGCAGTTCTTC	CASSSTGGWSWEQFF
TRBV4-3	NA	NA	TRBJ2-3	TGCGCCAGCAGCCAAGCGGGGGTCTCCACAGATACGCAGTATTTT	CASSQAGVSTDTQYF
TRBV5-1	once	NA	TRBJ1-1	TGCGCCAGCAGCCGCCCAGGGGAACCGAACACTGAAGCTTTCTTT	CASSRPGEPNTEAFF
TRBV7-2	NA	TRBD2	TRBJ2-7	TGTGCCAGCGTGCTAGGTGGTAGCGGGAGCTACGAGCAGTACTTC	CASVLGGSGSYEQYF